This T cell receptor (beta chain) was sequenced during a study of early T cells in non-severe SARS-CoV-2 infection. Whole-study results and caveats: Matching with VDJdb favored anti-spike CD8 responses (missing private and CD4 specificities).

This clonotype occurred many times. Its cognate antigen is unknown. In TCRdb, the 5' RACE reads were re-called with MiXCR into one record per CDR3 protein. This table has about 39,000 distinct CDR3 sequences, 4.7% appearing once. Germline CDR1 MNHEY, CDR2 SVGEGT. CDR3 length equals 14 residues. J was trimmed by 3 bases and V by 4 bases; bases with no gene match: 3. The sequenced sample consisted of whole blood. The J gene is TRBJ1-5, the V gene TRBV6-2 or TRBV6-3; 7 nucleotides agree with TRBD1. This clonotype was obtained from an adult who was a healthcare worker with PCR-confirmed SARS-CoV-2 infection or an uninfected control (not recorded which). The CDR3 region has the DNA TGTGCCAGCAGTTTTACAGGGGTCAATCAGCCCCAGCATTTT. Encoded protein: CASSFTGVNQPQHF.